The sequence of this T cell receptor beta chain was determined in a study of cytomegalovirus exposure and HLA in healthy donors. Broader study findings: In a later analysis, CMV-associated beta chains were mostly HLA-associated, it appeared. Versus the roughly 690-donor mean, an Asian-associated ancestry cluster reportedly showed fewer N-insertions in a later analysis.

Primers included in the PCR were 60 Vbeta and 13 Jbeta primers. Data came from immunoSEQ multiplex PCR; TCRdb stores just in-frame clones and leaves some out. The table records approximately 110,000 clones, roughly 70% of them present only once. Details on this clone: What it recognizes is unknown.

The CDR3 covers 13 residues. CDR1 LNHDA and CDR2 SQIVND come from the germline V gene (reference sequence). V lost 4 bases and J lost 15; bases outside the gene matches: 8. Sequencing used PBMCs. This clonotype originated in a man aged 35-49 years in good health and CMV-seropositive. V is TRBV19 and J is TRBJ2-1; the match to TRBD2 covers 11 bases. CDR3 coding DNA: TGTGCCAGTAGTACCCTGGGACTAGCGGCCGGGTTCTTC. Translating it yields CASSTLGLAAGFF.